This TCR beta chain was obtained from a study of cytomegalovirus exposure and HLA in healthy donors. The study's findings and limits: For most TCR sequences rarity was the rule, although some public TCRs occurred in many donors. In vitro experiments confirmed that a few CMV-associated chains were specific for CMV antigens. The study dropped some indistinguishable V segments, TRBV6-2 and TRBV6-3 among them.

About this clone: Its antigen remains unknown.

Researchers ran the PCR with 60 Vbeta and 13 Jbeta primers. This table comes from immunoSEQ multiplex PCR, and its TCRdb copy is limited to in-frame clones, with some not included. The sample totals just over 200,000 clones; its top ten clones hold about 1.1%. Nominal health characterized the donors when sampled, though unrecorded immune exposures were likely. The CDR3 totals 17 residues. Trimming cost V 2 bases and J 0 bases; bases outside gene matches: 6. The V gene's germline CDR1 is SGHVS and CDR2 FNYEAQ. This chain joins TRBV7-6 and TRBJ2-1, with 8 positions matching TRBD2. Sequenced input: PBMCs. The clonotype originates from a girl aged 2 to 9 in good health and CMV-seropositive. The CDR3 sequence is CASSLLGGESSYNEQFF. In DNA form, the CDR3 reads TGTGCCAGCAGCTTACTCGGGGGGGAGAGCTCCTACAATGAGCAGTTCTTC. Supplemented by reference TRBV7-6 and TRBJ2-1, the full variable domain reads GAGVSQSPRYKVTKRGQDVALRCDPISGHVSLYWYRQALGQGPEFLTYFNYEAQQDKSGLPNDRFSAERPEGSISTLTIQRTEQRDSAMYRCASSLLGGESSYNEQFFGPGTRLTVL.